One and the same sample provided the 29 T cell receptor beta chains below, sequenced in a study of post-analysis software for immune sequencing data. Antigens for these TCRs are unknown. Prepared libraries of TCR beta cDNA carried unique molecular identifiers. TCRdb processed the PCR reads anew with MiXCR; each CDR3 protein has one entry. The table lists a few hundred thousand distinct CDR3 sequences, roughly 36% of them singletons. Broader study findings: Comparison of patients with controls showed about 5 TRBV segments more frequent in patients, TRBV5-6, TRBV5-1 and TRBV20-1 among them.

The material sequenced was blood. The receptors here all came from a girl between 5 and 17 years old with multiple sclerosis.

For this clonotype: A single base separates this from a much larger clone, so it may be a read error. The chain carries TRBV20-1 and TRBJ2-5; D not certain. The germline gives CDR1 DFQATT, CDR2 SNEGSKA (reference sequence). V was cut by 3 bases and J by 4 bases, with 12 bases left in between. The CDR3 runs to 13 residues. The CDR3 region is CSASASGPETQYF. The CDR3 region has the DNA TGCAGTGCTAGTGCGTCAGGTCCAGAGACCCAGTACTTC.

This clonotype was detected only a few times. The chain is built from TRBV20-1 and TRBJ2-1; D unclear. This CDR3 is 16 amino acids long. Germline V gene lookup returns CDR1 DFQATT and CDR2 SNEGSKA (reference sequence). Trimming shortened V by 3 bases and J by 0 bases, and 15 bases separated the two germline ends. CDR3 loop: CSASDHPALSYNEQFF. The CDR3 nucleotides are TGCAGTGCTAGTGATCATCCGGCGCTCTCCTACAATGAGCAGTTCTTC.

This clonotype turned up a few times. V usage is TRBV15 and J usage is TRBJ2-5; D uncertain. Germline CDR1 and CDR2: LNHNV and YYDKDF (reference sequence). V was clipped by 0 bases and J by 2 bases, with 10 bases between them. This CDR3 contains 15 residues. The CDR3 loop reads CATSRDQWKQETQYF. Written as DNA, the CDR3 is TGTGCCACCAGCAGAGATCAATGGAAACAAGAGACCCAGTACTTC.

V gene TRBV12-3 or TRBV12-4 combines with J gene TRBJ2-3; 11 bases fit TRBD1. With V trimmed by 8 bases and J by 8 bases, 9 bases remained unmatched. The CDR3 spans 14 residues. CDR3 sequence reads: CASRDRGFGGTQYF. Written as DNA, the CDR3 is TGTGCCAGCCGGGACAGGGGGTTTGGTGGTACGCAGTATTTT.

The rearrangement uses TRBV6-6 and TRBJ1-2; TRBD1 aligns across 7 bases. CDR1 is MNHNY and CDR2 is SVGAGI in the germline V gene (reference sequence). This CDR3 has 15 residues. The J segment lost 3 bases and the V segment lost 7 bases, leaving 11 bases of the junction unmatched. CDR3 in amino acids: CASTHRGQSHYGYTF. The CDR3, as DNA: TGTGCCAGCACCCACCGGGGACAGAGTCACTATGGCTACACCTTC.

The rearrangement uses TRBV4-3 and TRBJ2-1, with 10 bases identical to TRBD2. The junction had 6 bases not matched to a gene; V was cut back by 3 bases and J by 4 bases. Germline CDR1 and CDR2: LGHNA and YSLEER. The CDR3 is made up of 16 amino acids. The CDR3 here is CASSQIGLAEYNEQFF. CDR3 nucleotide sequence: TGCGCCAGCAGCCAGATAGGACTAGCGGAATACAATGAGCAGTTCTTC.

V usage is TRBV7-3 and J usage is TRBJ2-3; 8 bases line up with TRBD1. Trimming cost V 0 bases and J 5 bases; bases outside gene matches: 4. The CDR3 loop spans 15 amino acids. Germline V gene lookup returns CDR1 SGHTA and CDR2 FQGTGA. CDR3: CASSLTTGGQDTQYF. In DNA form, the CDR3 reads TGTGCCAGCAGCTTAACTACAGGGGGACAAGATACGCAGTATTTT.

This sequence joins TRBV27 and TRBJ2-1; TRBD2 is a possible D gene (8 bases). The CDR3 is 18 amino acids. Germline V lookup: CDR1 MNHEY, CDR2 SMNVEV (reference sequence). With 4 bases removed from V and 8 bases from J, the gap between germline ends came to 27 bases. This CDR3 reads CASSSRTSRGGALDEQFF. Written as DNA, the CDR3 is TGTGCCAGCAGTTCCCGGACTAGCAGGGGGGGGGCCTTGGATGAGCAGTTCTTC.

The CDR3 is CASSPGTSGGQFF. CDR3 coding DNA: TGTGCCAGCAGCCCCGGGACTAGCGGGGGACAGTTCTTC. This chain links TRBV11-2 with TRBJ2-1; TRBD2 agrees at 14 bases. Losses at the gene ends were 5 bases for V and 13 bases for J; bases not matched to a gene: 4. The CDR3 is 13 residues long. Germline V gene lookup returns CDR1 SGHAT and CDR2 FQNNGV.

This clonotype appeared a few times. The chain carries TRBV11-2 and TRBJ1-5; D call uncertain. V gave up 5 bases and J gave up 0 bases, with 14 bases separating them. The CDR3 length is 16 residues. Germline loops: CDR1 SGHAT, CDR2 FQNNGV. The CDR3 coding sequence is TGTGCCAGCAGCCGAGGCGCGGGGAATAGCAATCAGCCCCAGCATTTT. This gives the protein CASSRGAGNSNQPQHF.

This sequence joins TRBV7-2 and TRBJ2-1; possible D gene TRBD2, 5 bases. V was clipped by 4 bases and J by 7 bases, with 11 bases between them. CDR1 and CDR2 (germline): SGHTA, FQGNSA. This CDR3 spans 13 amino acids. CDR3 nucleotides: TGTGCCAGCAGCTCAACTAGACTGAATGAGCAGTTCTTC. This gives the protein CASSSTRLNEQFF. Full variable domain (outside the CDR3, taken from reference TRBV7-2 and TRBJ2-1): GAGVSQSPSNKVTEKGKDVELRCDPISGHTALYWYRQSLGQGLEFLIYFQGNSAPDKSGLPSDRFSAERTGGSVSTLTIQRTQQEDSAVYLCASSSTRLNEQFFGPGTRLTVL.

The chain uses TRBV5-1 and TRBJ1-1; D may be TRBD1 (6 bases). The CDR3 totals 14 residues. V was clipped by 3 bases and J by 4 bases, with 13 bases between them. Germline CDR1 and CDR2: SGHRS and YFSETQ. CDR3 in amino acids: CASSWRDTLTEAFF. CDR3 bases: TGCGCCAGCAGCTGGCGGGACACCCTCACTGAAGCTTTCTTT. The full variable domain, in which reference TRBV5-1 and TRBJ1-1 provide the parts outside the CDR3, is KAGVTQTPRYLIKTRGQQVTLSCSPISGHRSVSWYQQTPGQGLQFLFEYFSETQRNKGNFPGRFSGRQFSNSRSEMNVSTLELGDSALYLCASSWRDTLTEAFFGQGTRLTVV.

The chain combines TRBV7-9 with TRBJ2-2; D perhaps matches TRBD2 (5 bases). V gave up 3 bases and J gave up 5 bases, with 13 bases separating them. The CDR3 runs 15 residues. Germline assignment: CDR1 SEHNR and CDR2 FQNEAQ (reference sequence). The CDR3 sequence: CASSLRAAGTGELFF. The CDR3 bases are TGTGCCAGCAGCTTGCGGGCAGCCGGAACCGGGGAGCTGTTTTTT.

The chain joins TRBV20-1 to TRBJ2-1, with D possibly TRBD2 on 5 matching bases. Per the germline V gene, CDR1 is DFQATT and CDR2 is SNEGSKA (reference sequence). V gave up 6 bases and J gave up 4 bases, with 19 bases separating them. This CDR3 contains 15 residues. The CDR3 spells CSAITSSGWYNEQFF. The DNA of the CDR3 is TGCAGTGCAATCACTAGTTCCGGTTGGTACAATGAGCAGTTCTTC.

This clonotype occurred a few times. This chain uses TRBV3-1 with TRBJ2-5, with 11 bases that match TRBD2. Germline CDR1 and CDR2: LGHDT and YNNKEL (reference sequence). V lost 0 bases, J lost 4 bases, and 1 base stayed unmatched. CDR3 size: 15 residues. The CDR3 DNA sequence: TGTGCCAGCAGCCAAGACGGGACTAGCGGAGAGACCCAGTACTTC. Its protein is CASSQDGTSGETQYF.

This chain uses TRBV30 with TRBJ2-5, with D perhaps TRBD1 or TRBD2 (6 bases each). The better agreement between TRBJ2-7 and the DNA end casts doubt on the J call. Germline V gene lookup returns CDR1 GTSNPN and CDR2 SVGIG (reference sequence). The CDR3 runs 13 residues. CDR3 in DNA: TGTGCCTGGAGTGCCAGAAGGGGGGACGAGCAGTACTTC. This codes for CAWSARRGDEQYF.

As for this clonotype: A read error is possible here, since a much larger clone lies one base away. The CDR3 DNA sequence: TGCGCCAGCAGCCAAGTTCTCAATTCTTACAATGGGCAGTTCTTC. It translates to CASSQVLNSYNGQFF. V is TRBV4-1 and J is TRBJ2-1, with no clear D. Germline CDR1 and CDR2: MGHRA and YSYEKL. There are 15 residues in the CDR3.

The chain uses TRBV3-1 and TRBJ2-7, with TRBD1 identical over 7 bases. Per the germline V gene, CDR1 is LGHDT and CDR2 is YNNKEL (reference sequence). With 3 bases clipped from V and 3 bases from J, the junction kept 2 bases outside the gene matches. The CDR3 has 13 residues. The CDR3 DNA is TGTGCCAGCAGCCACGACAGGGACTACGAGCAGTACTTC. Protein sequence: CASSHDRDYEQYF.

This clonotype turned up a few times. This sequence joins TRBV25-1 and TRBJ2-4, with TRBD1 matching 7 bases. The DNA end favors TRBJ2-5, so the J call may be wrong. This CDR3 contains 15 residues. CDR1 is MGHDK and CDR2 is SYGVNS in the germline V gene. The CDR3 region is CASSEGEGGWETQYF. The CDR3 DNA reads TGTGCCAGCAGTGAAGGGGAAGGGGGCTGGGAGACCCAGTACTTC.

This clonotype has only a few counts. The CDR3 nucleotides are TGCAGCGTGGGGGACCGGGACAGGGCCAACACTGAAGCTTTCTTT. Translated: CSVGDRDRANTEAFF. The chain carries TRBV29-1 and TRBJ1-1; 9 nucleotides align to TRBD1. The CDR3 contains 15 residues. After removal of 6 bases from V and 2 bases from J, the junction contained 10 bases not matched to a gene. Germline-derived CDR1 and CDR2 are SQVTM and ANQGSEA.

As to this clonotype: Just one base apart from a much larger clone, this may be a read error. The chain has TRBV15 and TRBJ2-2, with 7 bases identical to TRBD2. Germline V gene data show CDR1 as LNHNV and CDR2 as YYDKDF (reference sequence). This CDR3 is 17 amino acids long. V lost 1 base, J lost 5 bases, and 10 bases stayed unmatched. CDR3 nucleotide sequence: TGTGCCACCAGCAGAGGAGGCGGGGGAAGTTGGACCGGGGAGCTGTTTTTT. This encodes CATSRGGGGSWTGELFF.

The genes are TRBV7-2 and TRBJ2-5; possibly TRBD1 for D (5 bases). Trimming shortened V by 10 bases and J by 5 bases, and 23 bases separated the two germline ends. Per germline, CDR1 SGHTA and CDR2 FQGNSA. The CDR3 is 15 residues long. Written as DNA, the CDR3 is TGTGCCACCTCCCGGTGGGGCTCGGACGTCGAGACCCAGTACTTC. Translating it yields CATSRWGSDVETQYF. Looking up the rest from reference TRBV7-2 and TRBJ2-5 gives the full variable domain: GAGVSQSPSNKVTEKGKDVELRCDPISGHTALYWYRQSLGQGLEFLIYFQGNSAPDKSGLPSDRFSAERTGGSVSTLTIQRTQQEDSAVYLCATSRWGSDVETQYFGPGTRLLVL.

This clonotype was picked up a small number of times. The genes are TRBV12-3 or TRBV12-4 and TRBJ2-3; D unresolved. Trimming stripped 6 bases from V and 5 bases from J, with 6 bases between. This CDR3 comprises 11 residues. The DNA for the CDR3 is TGTGCCAGCAGAGCAGGAGATACGCAGTATTTT. It encodes CASRAGDTQYF.

This clonotype was observed a handful of times. The chain has TRBV10-1 and TRBJ2-1; D not certain. CDR1 is WNHNN, CDR2 SYGVQD, per germline (reference sequence). CDR3 length equals 12 residues. V lost 4 bases, J lost 9 bases, and 10 bases lay in between. Written as DNA, the CDR3 is TGCGCCAGCAGTGCGAGGTGGGGTGAGCAGTTCTTC. Translating it yields CASSARWGEQFF.

V and J are TRBV7-9 and TRBJ1-2; tentative D call: TRBD1 (5 bases). CDR3 length: 13 amino acids. Trimming shortened V by 5 bases and J by 1 base, and 8 bases separated the two germline ends. Per the germline V gene, CDR1 is SEHNR and CDR2 is FQNEAQ (reference sequence). This chain's CDR3 is CASSTGLNYGYTF. The CDR3 bases are TGTGCCAGCAGCACGGGACTTAACTATGGCTACACCTTC.

This sequence joins TRBV28 and TRBJ2-7, with D maybe TRBD1 (5 bases). The CDR3 has 16 residues. Trimming cost V 2 bases and J 0 bases, with 14 bases left between them. The germline V gene has CDR1 MDHEN and CDR2 SYDVKM. The CDR3 DNA sequence: TGTGCCAGCAGTTTAAAGGGGTTTTTTACCTCCTACGAGCAGTACTTC. It yields the protein CASSLKGFFTSYEQYF.

The rearrangement joins TRBV18 to TRBJ2-1; 8 positions match TRBD2. The germline V gene has CDR1 KGHSH and CDR2 LQKENI. The CDR3 is made up of 16 amino acids. The V and J ends lost 3 bases and 7 bases, in that order; junction bases with no gene match: 11. The CDR3 coding sequence is TGTGCCAGCTCACCGCAGTTAGCGGGGTCTGAGAATGAGCAGTTCTTC. Protein product: CASSPQLAGSENEQFF.

The chain links TRBV4-1 to TRBJ1-5; D gene uncertain. Trimming left V 2 bases short and J 6 bases short, with 17 bases between. This CDR3 is built from 16 residues. Germline CDR1 is MGHRA and CDR2 is YSYEKL. In nucleotides, the CDR3 is TGCGCCAGCAGCCAACGCCCAGCGGCCCAACTTCAGCCCCAGCATTTT. Its protein product is CASSQRPAAQLQPQHF.

V usage is TRBV15 and J usage is TRBJ1-5, with D uncertain. Germline loops: CDR1 LNHNV, CDR2 YYDKDF (reference sequence). The length of the CDR3 is 14 residues. The CDR3 nucleotides are TGTGCTTCCACTTTAGGGCAGCCTAATCAGCCCCAGCATTTT. Protein sequence: CASTLGQPNQPQHF.